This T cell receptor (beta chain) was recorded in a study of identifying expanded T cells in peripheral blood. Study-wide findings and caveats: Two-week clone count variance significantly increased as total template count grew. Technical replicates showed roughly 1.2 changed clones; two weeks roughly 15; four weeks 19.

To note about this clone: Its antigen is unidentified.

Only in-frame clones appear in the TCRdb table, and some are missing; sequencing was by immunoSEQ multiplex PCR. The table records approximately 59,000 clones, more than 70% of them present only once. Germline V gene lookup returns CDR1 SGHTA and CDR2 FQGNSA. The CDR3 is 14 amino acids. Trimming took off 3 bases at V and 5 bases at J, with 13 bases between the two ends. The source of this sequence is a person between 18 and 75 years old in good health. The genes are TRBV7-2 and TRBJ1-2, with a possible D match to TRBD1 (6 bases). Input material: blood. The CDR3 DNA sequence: TGTGCCAGCAGCTTGGACAGAAGCTTTTATGGCTACACCTTC. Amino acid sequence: CASSLDRSFYGYTF. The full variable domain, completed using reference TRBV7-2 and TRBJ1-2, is GAGVSQSPSNKVTEKGKDVELRCDPISGHTALYWYRQSLGQGLEFLIYFQGNSAPDKSGLPSDRFSAERTGGSVSTLTIQRTQQEDSAVYLCASSLDRSFYGYTFGSGTRLTVV.